This entry lists 30 T cell receptor beta chains sequenced from one sample in a study of OX40 agonist ivuxolimab in advanced cancers. The protocol was immunoSEQ multiplex PCR, while the TCRdb copy is restricted to in-frame clones and leaves out a portion. Here the sample spans approximately 90,000 clones, around nine tenths being singletons. The sequences come from CD4+ or CD8+ T cells sorted from blood, collected in a trial of the OX40 agonist ivuxolimab. These receptors originate from an adult with an advanced solid tumor such as melanoma, head and neck, liver or kidney cancer.

This clone was seen once. The chain joins TRBV7-3 to TRBJ1-1; D is perhaps TRBD1 (5 bases). V was shortened by 0 bases and J by 4 bases, with 9 bases between the two germline ends. Germline V gene data show CDR1 as SGHTA and CDR2 as FQGTGA. The CDR3 length is 14 residues. The CDR3 spells CASSLTFGGTEAFF. As DNA, the CDR3 is TGTGCCAGCAGCTTAACGTTTGGGGGCACTGAAGCTTTCTTT.

This chain links TRBV7-3 with TRBJ2-3; 9 nucleotides agree with TRBD2. With V trimmed by 2 bases and J by 0 bases, 6 bases remained unmatched. The CDR3 loop spans 17 amino acids. The germline V gene encodes CDR1 SGHTA and CDR2 FQGTGA. CDR3 nucleotide sequence: TGTGCCAGCAGCTTAGGCGGGGGGGCCCCTAGCACAGATACGCAGTATTTT. The encoded protein is CASSLGGGAPSTDTQYF. The full variable domain, with the rest looked up from reference TRBV7-3 and TRBJ2-3, is GAGVSQTPSNKVTEKGKYVELRCDPISGHTALYWYRQSLGQGPEFLIYFQGTGAADDSGLPNDRFFAVRPEGSVSTLKIQRTERGDSAVYLCASSLGGGAPSTDTQYFGPGTRLTVL.

V and J are TRBV10-3 and TRBJ1-1; 7 nucleotides agree with TRBD1. CDR3 length: 14 amino acids. V dropped 7 bases and J dropped 5; count of bases not matched to a gene: 10. In germline, CDR1 is ENHRY, CDR2 SYGVKD. CDR3 amino acids: CAIIKEEGATEAFF. The CDR3 nucleotides are TGTGCCATCATTAAAGAGGAGGGGGCAACTGAAGCTTTCTTT.

V usage is TRBV11-3 and J usage is TRBJ2-7, with D perhaps TRBD1 or TRBD2 (5 bases each). This CDR3 is 14 amino acids long. Germline values: CDR1 SGHNT, CDR2 YENEEA. Trimming shortened V by 5 bases and J by 4 bases, and 15 bases separated the two germline ends. CDR3 protein: CASSRDRNSYEQYF. CDR3 in DNA: TGTGCCAGCAGCAGGGACCGAAACTCTTACGAGCAGTACTTC.

CDR3 residues: CASSLVGVETQYF. In nucleotides, the CDR3 is TGTGCCAGCAGCTTGGTTGGGGTTGAGACCCAGTACTTC. The V gene is TRBV5-8, the J gene TRBJ2-5, with D uncertain. Germline CDR1 SGHTS, CDR2 YDEGEE. V lost 0 bases, J lost 5 bases, and 8 bases lay in between. The CDR3 runs 13 residues.

This rearrangement joins TRBV7-3 to TRBJ1-6; D is undetermined. Germline CDR1 and CDR2: SGHTA and FQGTGA. The V and J ends lost 2 bases and 8 bases respectively, with 10 bases between them. The CDR3 length is 14 residues. The CDR3 DNA sequence: TGTGCCAGCAGCTTAGCCAATGCGGATTCACCCCTCCACTTT. Protein: CASSLANADSPLHF. Combining the CDR3 with reference TRBV7-3 and TRBJ1-6 gives the whole variable domain GAGVSQTPSNKVTEKGKYVELRCDPISGHTALYWYRQSLGQGPEFLIYFQGTGAADDSGLPNDRFFAVRPEGSVSTLKIQRTERGDSAVYLCASSLANADSPLHFGNGTRLTVT.

The chain employs TRBV7-3 and TRBJ2-3; 9 bases map to TRBD2. The germline CDR1 and CDR2 sequences are SGHTA and FQGTGA. With V trimmed by 4 bases and J by 4 bases, 15 bases remained unmatched. The CDR3 is 18 residues long. As DNA, the CDR3 is TGTGCCAGCAGCTATTCAGGGTCTAGCGGGACCTTTTCAGATACGCAGTATTTT. Translation gives CASSYSGSSGTFSDTQYF.

CDR3 amino acids: CASSLRSANEKLFF. The CDR3 coding sequence is TGCGCCAGCAGCTTGAGGTCCGCTAATGAAAAACTGTTTTTT. The V and J genes are TRBV5-1 and TRBJ1-4, with D unclear. V shed 1 base and J shed 3 bases, with 7 bases lying between them. The CDR3 loop spans 14 amino acids. CDR1 and CDR2 (germline): SGHRS, YFSETQ.

The V and J genes are TRBV5-1 and TRBJ2-2; D is tentatively TRBD1 or TRBD2 (5 bases each). V lost 0 bases to trimming and J lost 3 bases, with 15 bases between them. Looked up from germline, CDR1 is SGHRS and CDR2 is YFSETQ. The CDR3 length is 17 residues. The CDR3 here is CASSLVGSRDDTGELFF. The CDR3 region has the DNA TGCGCCAGCAGCTTGGTTGGGAGCAGGGACGACACCGGGGAGCTGTTTTTT.

V and J are TRBV7-9 and TRBJ2-3, with D possibly TRBD1 on 6 matching bases. CDR3 length: 14 residues. Per germline, CDR1 SEHNR and CDR2 FQNEAQ (reference sequence). V was pared by 5 bases and J by 2 bases, with 11 bases between. The CDR3 loop is CASSPTGNTDTQYF. CDR3 nucleotides: TGTGCCAGCAGCCCGACAGGAAACACAGATACGCAGTATTTT.

V is TRBV15 and J is TRBJ1-1; D gene uncertain. Germline V gene data show CDR1 as LNHNV and CDR2 as YYDKDF (reference sequence). V shed 0 bases and J shed 1 base, with 6 bases lying between them. The CDR3 extends over 14 amino acids. This CDR3 reads CATSRDGGNTEAFF. The CDR3 coding sequence is TGTGCCACCAGCAGAGACGGCGGGAACACTGAAGCTTTCTTT.

This clone was seen just once. The chain recombines TRBV7-2 with TRBJ1-3, with D possibly being TRBD1 (5 bases). Trimming took 4 bases from V and 9 from J, leaving 10 bases between them. Germline assignment: CDR1 SGHTA and CDR2 FQGNSA. This CDR3 comprises 12 residues. Here the CDR3 DNA reads TGTGCCAGCAGCTACTCGGGGGGCACCATATATTTT. Translating it yields CASSYSGGTIYF.

The chain is built from TRBV6-1 and TRBJ1-5; D may be TRBD1 (5 bases). Between the trimmed V and J ends, which lost 3 bases and 7 bases, there was a span of 7 bases. Per the germline V gene, CDR1 is MNHNS and CDR2 is SASEGT. The CDR3 extends over 12 amino acids. CDR3 in DNA: TGTGCCAGCAGTGAGGGGGGACAGCCCCAGCATTTT. It encodes CASSEGGQPQHF.

This clone was observed once. The chain links TRBV15 to TRBJ2-1; 10 bases match TRBD1. The CDR3 totals 16 residues. CDR1 is LNHNV and CDR2 is YYDKDF in the germline V gene (reference sequence). V shed 3 bases and J 9 bases; nucleotides not matched to a gene: 11. The CDR3 bases are TGTGCCACCAGCAGGATACCGGGACAGGGGAGTACTGAGCAGTTCTTC. Translating gives CATSRIPGQGSTEQFF.

This chain links TRBV7-2 with TRBJ2-1, with D possibly being TRBD1 or TRBD2 (5 bases each). In germline, CDR1 is SGHTA, CDR2 FQGNSA. Trimming left V 3 bases short and J 9 bases short, with 12 bases between. The CDR3 runs to 13 residues. The CDR3: CASSLEVRGEQFF. As DNA, the CDR3 is TGTGCCAGCAGCTTGGAGGTGAGGGGTGAGCAGTTCTTC.

The chain joins TRBV9 to TRBJ2-6; tentatively, D is TRBD1 (5 bases). Germline V gives CDR1 SGDLS, CDR2 YYNGEE. Trimming stripped 0 bases from V and 0 bases from J, with 13 bases between. The CDR3 consists of 18 residues. CDR3 nucleotides: TGTGCCAGCAGCGTAGCTCCAGGGATGGGCTCTGGGGCCAACGTCCTGACTTTC. Its protein is CASSVAPGMGSGANVLTF. The entire variable domain, with the rest obtained from reference TRBV9 and TRBJ2-6, is as follows: DSGVTQTPKHLITATGQRVTLRCSPRSGDLSVYWYQQSLDQGLQFLIQYYNGEERAKGNILERFSAQQFPDLHSELNLSSLELGDSALYFCASSVAPGMGSGANVLTFGAGSRLTVL.

This chain links TRBV7-3 with TRBJ2-3; 15 bases fit TRBD2. The CDR3 totals 18 residues. V lost 0 bases, J lost 8 bases, and 9 bases stayed unmatched. Germline-derived CDR1 and CDR2 are SGHTA and FQGTGA. DNA of the CDR3: TGTGCCAGCAGCTTAACAGGGACTAGCGGGGGGCCGGGTCGTACGCAGTATTTT. Protein product: CASSLTGTSGGPGRTQYF.

The chain carries TRBV2 and TRBJ2-4; no firm D call. This CDR3 is 11 amino acids long. Germline values: CDR1 SNHLY, CDR2 FYNNEI. V lost 7 bases and J 4 bases, leaving 5 bases between the germline ends. In DNA, the CDR3 is TGTGCCAGCAAGGCAAAAAACATTCAGTACTTC. The encoded protein is CASKAKNIQYF.

V is TRBV18 and J is TRBJ1-5; 8 bases agree with TRBD1. Germline CDR1 reads KGHSH; CDR2 reads LQKENI. The CDR3 totals 15 residues. V shed 3 bases and J 6 bases; nucleotides not matched to a gene: 7. The CDR3 reads CASSPGVQGVQPQHF. The CDR3 region has the DNA TGTGCCAGCTCACCCGGGGTACAGGGGGTTCAGCCCCAGCATTTT.

V usage is TRBV15 and J usage is TRBJ1-3; D is uncertain. Germline values: CDR1 LNHNV, CDR2 YYDKDF (reference sequence). Trimming took 0 bases from V and 4 from J, leaving 10 bases between them. The CDR3 extends over 15 amino acids. CDR3 region: CATSRDIEAGNTIYF. As DNA, the CDR3 is TGTGCCACCAGCAGAGATATTGAGGCGGGAAACACCATATATTTT.

The genes are TRBV7-9 and TRBJ2-1, with a weak D call TRBD1 (5 bases). The CDR3 covers 15 residues. Germline lookup yields CDR1 SEHNR and CDR2 FQNEAQ (reference sequence). Trimming took 5 bases from V and 1 from J, leaving 12 bases between them. The CDR3 region has the DNA TGTGCCAGCAGCCCCAGCAGGGCGTCCTACAATGAGCAGTTCTTC. Protein: CASSPSRASYNEQFF.

There are a few counts of this clone. The rearrangement joins TRBV5-1 to TRBJ1-2, with a tentative D call TRBD1 (5 bases). Germline assignment: CDR1 SGHRS and CDR2 YFSETQ. The ends were cut back, 0 bases at V and 4 bases at J, with 10 bases in the middle. The CDR3 runs to 14 residues. This CDR3 reads CASSLAGGTYGYTF. The CDR3, as DNA: TGCGCCAGCAGCTTGGCCGGGGGGACCTATGGCTACACCTTC.

This clone has a single count. V usage is TRBV28 and J usage is TRBJ2-5; 7 bases match TRBD2. Losses at the gene ends were 6 bases for V and 1 base for J; bases not matched to a gene: 5. Germline lookup yields CDR1 MDHEN and CDR2 SYDVKM. The CDR3 covers 14 residues. CDR3 nucleotides: TGTGCCAGCAGATATGGGGAGGGCCAAGAGACCCAGTACTTC. It yields the protein CASRYGEGQETQYF. Using reference TRBV28 and TRBJ2-5 for the parts outside the CDR3, the full variable domain is DVKVTQSSRYLVKRTGEKVFLECVQDMDHENMFWYRQDPGLGLRLIYFSYDVKMKEKGDIPEGYSVSREKKERFSLILESASTNQTSMYLCASRYGEGQETQYFGPGTRLLVL.

The V and J genes are TRBV5-1 and TRBJ2-1; 8 nucleotides match TRBD2. CDR1 and CDR2 from the germline V gene are SGHRS and YFSETQ. CDR3 size: 13 residues. V shed 4 bases and J 6 bases; nucleotides not matched to a gene: 3. The CDR3 sequence is CASSGGGINEQFF. Written as DNA, the CDR3 is TGCGCCAGCAGCGGCGGGGGGATCAATGAGCAGTTCTTC.

The CDR3 is CASSLERTTYNEQFF. The CDR3 nucleotides are TGCGCCAGCAGCTTGGAACGGACTACCTACAATGAGCAGTTCTTC. The chain recombines TRBV5-1 with TRBJ2-1; a weak D match, TRBD2 (6 bases). This CDR3 is 15 amino acids long. The V end lost 0 bases, the J end lost 2 bases, and 9 bases lay between the germline ends. CDR1 is SGHRS, CDR2 YFSETQ, per germline.

The V call is TRBV14, the J call TRBJ2-1, with TRBD1 as a possible D gene (6 bases). The CDR3 is made up of 16 amino acids. The V end lost 1 base, the J end lost 10 bases, and 20 bases lay between the germline ends. Germline-derived CDR1 and CDR2 are SGHDN and FVKESK. The chain's CDR3 is CASSQVGGPWAGEQFF. CDR3 nucleotide sequence: TGTGCCAGCAGCCAAGTTGGGGGCCCTTGGGCCGGGGAGCAGTTCTTC. The whole variable domain, filled in from reference TRBV14 and TRBJ2-1, reads EAGVTQFPSHSVIEKGQTVTLRCDPISGHDNLYWYRRVMGKEIKFLLHFVKESKQDESGMPNNRFLAERTGGTYSTLKVQPAELEDSGVYFCASSQVGGPWAGEQFFGPGTRLTVL.

V usage is TRBV9 and J usage is TRBJ2-7; D is possibly TRBD1 (6 bases). V lost 4 bases to trimming and J lost 0 bases, with 17 bases between them. CDR3 size: 16 residues. Germline V gene data show CDR1 as SGDLS and CDR2 as YYNGEE. The CDR3 bases are TGTGCCAGCAGCACAAGGGGGAACGAATACTCCTACGAGCAGTACTTC. Translation gives CASSTRGNEYSYEQYF.

The chain couples TRBV10-3 to TRBJ2-1; D gene uncertain. CDR1 is ENHRY and CDR2 is SYGVKD in the germline V gene. V was pared by 6 bases and J by 2 bases, with 14 bases between. The CDR3 spans 15 residues. This CDR3 reads CAIRSTTGTYNEQFF. The CDR3 nucleotides read TGTGCCATCAGGTCTACGACCGGAACCTACAATGAGCAGTTCTTC.

Comment on this clone: Distinct nucleotide sequences in the sample also encode this CDR3. The chain employs TRBV11-2 and TRBJ2-7; D not certain. V gave up 6 bases and J gave up 2 bases, with 14 bases separating them. Germline values: CDR1 SGHAT, CDR2 FQNNGV. This CDR3 spans 14 amino acids. The CDR3 loop reads CASSPGFPAYEQYF. The CDR3 bases are TGTGCCAGCAGTCCGGGTTTTCCAGCCTACGAGCAGTACTTC.

This clone was observed a few times. J is TRBJ1-4 and V is TRBV5-1, with unresolved D. The V gene's germline CDR1 is SGHRS and CDR2 YFSETQ. V dropped 0 bases and J dropped 8 bases, with 11 bases sitting between them. The CDR3 runs 14 residues. CDR3 coding DNA: TGCGCCAGCAGCTTGGAGGGAAGAGGGGAAAAACTGTTTTTT. Amino acids: CASSLEGRGEKLFF. Supplemented by reference TRBV5-1 and TRBJ1-4, the full variable domain reads KAGVTQTPRYLIKTRGQQVTLSCSPISGHRSVSWYQQTPGQGLQFLFEYFSETQRNKGNFPGRFSGRQFSNSRSEMNVSTLELGDSALYLCASSLEGRGEKLFFGSGTQLSVL.